The clone carrying this TCR beta chain was seen more than once but under ten times. No antigen is known for it. As the method for making TCR beta libraries, quantitative 5'-RACE with molecular barcodes was used. One entry per CDR3 protein, called by TCRdb with MiXCR from the 5' RACE reads. The sample includes roughly 370,000 distinct CDR3 sequences, 20% to 25% of them seen just once. This sample is drawn from a study of CD8 T cells in ankylosing spondylitis. Overall study results and limits: A TCR beta motif of about 8 highly homologous variants appeared characteristic of ankylosing spondylitis blood. Past studies reported some motif variants in reactive arthritis synovial fluid and blood. Disease-associated clones were CD8+ and fairly uncommon in peripheral blood. The authors reported significant enrichment of disease-linked clones in matched ankylosing spondylitis synovial fluid.

This CDR3 spans 15 amino acids. With V trimmed by 0 bases and J by 10 bases, 8 bases remained unmatched. CDR1 is DFQATT and CDR2 is SNEGSKA in the germline V gene (reference sequence). The sample consisted of blood, either unsorted or a sorted T cell fraction (not recorded which). This clonotype was obtained from a male donor with ankylosing spondylitis. The rearrangement joins TRBV20-1 to TRBJ2-1, with TRBD2 identical over 11 bases. Written as DNA, the CDR3 is TGCAGTGCTAGAGATGGGATAGCGGGAGGGCAGGAGCAGTTCTTC. Protein product: CSARDGIAGGQEQFF.